The present T cell receptor beta chain was sequenced within a study of blood T cell repertoires in COVID-19. The germline gives CDR1 PRHDT, CDR2 FYEKMQ (reference sequence). The CDR3 is made up of 17 amino acids. V gave up 2 bases and J gave up 1 base; unmatched junction bases: 7. In the study's own analysis: Quantification of nucleated cells was approximated via reference gene primer amplification. Libraries were prepared by immunoSEQ multiplex PCR; TCRdb keeps only in-frame clonotypes and omits some of them. V, J and clone size were drawn from that table, and D and trimming were deduced from the DNA. The sample has a few hundred thousand clones; roughly 82% are singletons.

J is TRBJ2-5 and V is TRBV13; 10 bases agree with TRBD2. This sequence originates from a woman aged 45-65 years with acute or convalescent COVID-19. The sample comprised peripheral blood. The CDR3, as DNA: TGTGCCAGCAGCTTATCGAGACTAGCGGGCCGCCAAGAGACCCAGTACTTC. Amino acid sequence: CASSLSRLAGRQETQYF.